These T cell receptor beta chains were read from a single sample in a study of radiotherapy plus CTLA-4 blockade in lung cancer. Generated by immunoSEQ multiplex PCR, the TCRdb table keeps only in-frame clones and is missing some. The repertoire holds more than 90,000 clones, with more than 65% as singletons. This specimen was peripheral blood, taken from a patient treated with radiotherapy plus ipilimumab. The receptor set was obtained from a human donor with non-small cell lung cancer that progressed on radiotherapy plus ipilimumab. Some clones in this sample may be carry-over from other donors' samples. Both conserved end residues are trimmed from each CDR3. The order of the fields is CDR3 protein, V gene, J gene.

CDR3aa: ASSLWEGLSNEQF
v_gene: TRBV11-2
j_gene: TRBJ2-1

CDR3aa: ASSLGIYEQY
v_gene: TRBV5-5
j_gene: TRBJ2-7

CDR3aa: ASSSNRGRETQY
v_gene: TRBV7-2
j_gene: TRBJ2-5

CDR3aa: ASSLDSKNYGYT
v_gene: TRBV7-3
j_gene: TRBJ1-2

CDR3aa: ASSSQGRETQY
v_gene: TRBV19
j_gene: TRBJ2-5

CDR3aa: ASSIPSGGTDTQY
v_gene: TRBV5-1
j_gene: TRBJ2-3

CDR3aa: ATSRANQPQH
v_gene: TRBV15
j_gene: TRBJ1-5

CDR3aa: ASSVAGTGGYEQY
v_gene: TRBV19
j_gene: TRBJ2-7

CDR3aa: SVSEQGAWSNQPQH
v_gene: TRBV29-1
j_gene: TRBJ1-5

CDR3aa: ASSQLFSTVENTEAF
v_gene: TRBV4-2
j_gene: TRBJ1-1

CDR3aa: ASSLTAGTFNYGYT
v_gene: TRBV7-2
j_gene: TRBJ1-2

CDR3aa: ASSWSGGTKETQY
v_gene: TRBV2
j_gene: TRBJ2-5

CDR3aa: ASSLGFGQDQYEQY
v_gene: TRBV7-9
j_gene: TRBJ2-7

CDR3aa: ASSPTQAYEQY
v_gene: TRBV6-6
j_gene: TRBJ2-7

CDR3aa: ASSLGSAGDRSPLH
v_gene: TRBV13
j_gene: TRBJ1-6

CDR3aa: ASSVFLAGGQETQY
v_gene: TRBV5-1
j_gene: TRBJ2-5

CDR3aa: ASSQGHIVNEQF
v_gene: TRBV19
j_gene: TRBJ2-1

CDR3aa: ASSLGASSANTGELF
v_gene: TRBV5-1
j_gene: TRBJ2-2

CDR3aa: ASSRSTGSSREQY
v_gene: TRBV27
j_gene: TRBJ2-7

CDR3aa: ASSLNRVGSDGYT
v_gene: TRBV7-2
j_gene: TRBJ1-2

CDR3aa: ASSQGATGDSYEQY
v_gene: TRBV4-3
j_gene: TRBJ2-7

CDR3aa: ASRGQGVFYGYT
v_gene: TRBV7-8
j_gene: TRBJ1-2